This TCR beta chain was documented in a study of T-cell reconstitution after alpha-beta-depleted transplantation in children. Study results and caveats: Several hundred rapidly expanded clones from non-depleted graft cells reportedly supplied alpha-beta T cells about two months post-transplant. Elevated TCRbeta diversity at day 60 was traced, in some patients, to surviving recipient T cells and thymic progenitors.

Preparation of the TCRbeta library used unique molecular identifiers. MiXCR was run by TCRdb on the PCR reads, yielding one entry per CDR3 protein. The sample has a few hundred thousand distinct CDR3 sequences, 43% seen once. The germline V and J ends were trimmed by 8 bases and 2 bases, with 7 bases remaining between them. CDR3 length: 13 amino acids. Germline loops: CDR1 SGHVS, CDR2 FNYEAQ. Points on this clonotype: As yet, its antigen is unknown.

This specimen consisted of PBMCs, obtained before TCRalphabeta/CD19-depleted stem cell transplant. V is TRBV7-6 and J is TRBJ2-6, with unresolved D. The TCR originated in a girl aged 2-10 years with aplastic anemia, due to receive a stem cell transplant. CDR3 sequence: CASGATGANVLTF. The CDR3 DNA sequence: TGTGCCAGCGGCGCCACTGGGGCCAACGTCCTGACTTTC.